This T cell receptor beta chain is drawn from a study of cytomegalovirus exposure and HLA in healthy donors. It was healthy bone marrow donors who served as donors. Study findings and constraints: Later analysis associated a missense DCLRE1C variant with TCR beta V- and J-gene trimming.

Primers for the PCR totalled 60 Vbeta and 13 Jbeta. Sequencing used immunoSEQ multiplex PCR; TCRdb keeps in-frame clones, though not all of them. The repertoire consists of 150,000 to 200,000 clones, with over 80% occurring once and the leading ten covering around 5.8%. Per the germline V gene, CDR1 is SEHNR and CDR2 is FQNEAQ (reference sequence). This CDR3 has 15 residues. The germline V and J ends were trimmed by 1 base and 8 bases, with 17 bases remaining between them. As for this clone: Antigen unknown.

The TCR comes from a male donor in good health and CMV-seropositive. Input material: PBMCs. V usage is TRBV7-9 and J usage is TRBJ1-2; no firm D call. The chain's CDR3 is CASSLVKGGGNGYTF. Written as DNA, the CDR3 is TGTGCCAGCAGCTTAGTCAAGGGCGGAGGGAACGGCTACACCTTC.